Listed below are T cell receptor beta chains from one sample, sequenced in a study of shared clonotypes between healthy human individuals. The method was immunoSEQ multiplex PCR; TCRdb's version includes in-frame clones alone and lacks a portion of them. In the table there are about 2 million clones, around 96% of which are singletons. Sample: naive CD8+ T cells sorted from blood. The receptor source for this set is a man aged 18 to 29 in good health. The CDR3 runs from the conserved cysteine through the conserved F or W. A D gene is named only where the DNA matches it firmly. Rows may omit the clone size; those that give it use once, few, many or a size class.

TRBD1,TRBJ1-2,once,TRBV4-1,CASSRITGGDGYTF,TGCGCCAGCAGCCGCATTACAGGGGGAGATGGCTACACCTTC
.,TRBJ1-1,once,TRBV5-6,CASSLQEATEAFF,TGTGCCAGCAGCTTGCAGGAGGCGACTGAAGCTTTCTTT
TRBD1,TRBJ1-5,.,TRBV27,CASTLRFGQGSNQPQHF,TGTGCCAGCACCCTACGATTTGGACAGGGGAGTAATCAGCCCCAGCATTTT
.,TRBJ1-1,.,TRBV7-9,CASSSNRVAENTEAFF,TGTGCCAGCAGCTCCAACAGGGTAGCAGAGAACACTGAAGCTTTCTTT
.,TRBJ2-7,.,TRBV19,CATEPLASYEQYF,TGTGCCACCGAACCGTTGGCTTCCTACGAGCAGTACTTC
TRBD1,TRBJ2-7,.,TRBV6-5,CASRQGTGMPYEQYF,TGTGCCAGCAGGCAAGGGACAGGGATGCCCTACGAGCAGTACTTC
.,TRBJ2-6,.,TRBV7-6,CASSLWSGANVLTF,TGTGCCAGCAGCTTATGGTCTGGGGCCAACGTCCTGACTTTC
.,TRBJ1-4,.,TRBV7-8,CASSRQPQEKLFF,TGTGCCAGCAGCCGGCAGCCGCAAGAAAAACTGTTTTTT
.,TRBJ1-2,.,TRBV6-1,CASSEIYSYYYGYTF,TGTGCCAGCAGTGAAATATACAGCTACTACTATGGCTACACCTTC
TRBD1,TRBJ2-7,.,TRBV7-9,CASSFPGQGAEQYF,TGTGCCAGCAGCTTCCCGGGACAGGGAGCCGAGCAGTACTTC
TRBD2,TRBJ2-1,.,TRBV4-2,CASSHATGGSSYNEQFF,TGTGCCAGCAGCCATGCGACGGGGGGAAGCTCCTACAATGAGCAGTTCTTC
TRBD1,TRBJ2-7,.,TRBV28,CASSGDRGPYEQYF,TGTGCCAGCAGTGGGGACAGGGGGCCCTACGAGCAGTACTTC
.,TRBJ1-3,.,TRBV11-2,CASSSWGPSTGNTIYF,TGTGCCAGCAGCTCGTGGGGTCCTTCCACTGGAAACACCATATATTTT
.,TRBJ2-7,.,TRBV5-6,CASSLAPDGYEQYF,TGTGCCAGCAGCTTGGCCCCTGACGGCTACGAGCAGTACTTC
.,TRBJ1-2,.,TRBV6-5,CASSYSTQAEAYGYTF,TGTGCCAGCAGTTACTCGACCCAGGCCGAAGCGTATGGCTACACCTTC
TRBD1,TRBJ2-2,.,TRBV6-1,CASSEVGTGFTGELFF,TGTGCCAGCAGTGAAGTCGGGACAGGGTTTACCGGGGAGCTGTTTTTT
.,TRBJ1-1,.,TRBV4-1,CASSQGSGNTEAFF,TGCGCCAGCAGCCAAGGATCAGGGAACACTGAAGCTTTCTTT
.,TRBJ2-7,.,TRBV5-6,CASSPGAFSYEQYF,TGTGCCAGCAGCCCCGGGGCCTTCTCCTACGAGCAGTACTTC
.,TRBJ2-1,.,TRBV6-1,CASSEEVASNEQFF,TGTGCCAGCAGTGAGGAGGTAGCTTCGAATGAGCAGTTCTTC
.,TRBJ1-6,.,TRBV2,CASSEVGGVVSPLHF,TGTGCCAGCAGTGAAGTGGGGGGGGTGGTCTCACCCCTCCACTTT
TRBD2,TRBJ2-5,.,TRBV5-4,CASSLSGSETQYF,TGTGCCAGCAGCTTAAGCGGGAGCGAGACCCAGTACTTC
.,TRBJ2-7,.,TRBV27,CASSWTVSYEQYF,TGTGCCAGCAGTTGGACAGTTAGTTACGAGCAGTACTTC
.,TRBJ1-1,.,TRBV2,CASSEEGWNTEAFF,TGTGCCAGCAGTGAAGAGGGCTGGAACACTGAAGCTTTCTTT
.,TRBJ2-1,once,TRBV7-9,CASSLGDEQFF,TGTGCCAGCAGTTTGGGCGATGAGCAGTTCTTC
.,TRBJ2-3,.,TRBV27,CASSSSGSTDTQYF,TGTGCCAGCAGTTCCAGCGGCAGCACAGATACGCAGTATTTT
.,TRBJ1-1,once,TRBV6-5,CASSYGGGLNTEAFF,TGTGCCAGCAGTTACGGCGGTGGCCTGAACACTGAAGCTTTCTTT
.,TRBJ2-2,.,TRBV6-6,CASSPPGDTGELFF,TGTGCCAGCAGCCCCCCTGGAGACACCGGGGAGCTGTTTTTT
.,TRBJ2-1,.,TRBV19,CASSMGENEQFF,TGTGCCAGTAGTATGGGGGAGAATGAGCAGTTCTTC
TRBD2,TRBJ2-7,once,TRBV14,CASSLTSGALSEQYF,TGTGCCAGCAGCCTGACTAGCGGAGCCCTCTCCGAGCAGTACTTC
TRBD2,TRBJ2-1,.,TRBV11-2,CASSLLVAGGPNNEQFF,TGTGCCAGCAGCTTATTGGTAGCGGGAGGGCCCAACAATGAGCAGTTCTTC
.,TRBJ1-5,.,TRBV28,CASSSYSNQPQHF,TGTGCCAGCAGTTCTTACTCCAATCAGCCCCAGCATTTT
.,TRBJ2-3,.,TRBV10-2,CASSALTAALADTQYF,TGCGCCAGCAGTGCACTAACCGCTGCCCTCGCAGATACGCAGTATTTT
.,TRBJ1-1,once,TRBV6-5,CASSFPGREAFF,TGTGCCAGCAGTTTTCCAGGTCGAGAAGCTTTCTTT
.,TRBJ1-6,.,TRBV13,CASSEGSSPLHF,TGTGCCAGCAGCGAAGGGTCTTCACCCCTCCACTTT
.,TRBJ2-3,.,TRBV7-3,CASSLGSTDTQYF,TGTGCCAGCAGCTTAGGGTCCACAGATACGCAGTATTTT
.,TRBJ2-5,.,TRBV5-8,CASYSSETQYF,TGTGCCAGCTATAGTTCAGAGACCCAGTACTTC
TRBD1,TRBJ2-1,.,TRBV13,CASSLVQGARNEQFF,TGTGCCAGCAGCTTAGTACAGGGGGCGAGGAATGAGCAGTTCTTC
.,TRBJ2-7,few,TRBV6-1,CASSEVPYEQYF,TGTGCCAGCAGTGAAGTCCCCTACGAGCAGTACTTC
.,TRBJ2-7,.,TRBV27,CASSFGGRRDEQYF,TGTGCCAGCAGTTTCGGGGGTAGGAGGGACGAGCAGTACTTC
.,TRBJ2-1,.,TRBV15,CATSRGSNSYNEQFF,TGTGCCACCAGCAGAGGGTCTAACTCCTACAATGAGCAGTTCTTC
.,TRBJ2-6,.,TRBV2,CASREGANVLTF,TGTGCCAGCAGAGAGGGGGCCAACGTCCTGACTTTC
.,TRBJ2-3,.,TRBV11-2,CASSLVLASGPTDTQYF,TGTGCCAGCAGCTTAGTGTTGGCAAGCGGCCCCACAGATACGCAGTATTTT
.,TRBJ2-7,.,TRBV5-4,CASSSTGRYEQYF,TGTGCCAGCAGCTCTACAGGGCGGTACGAGCAGTACTTC
.,TRBJ1-5,.,TRBV19,CASRGDPNQPQHF,TGTGCCAGTAGGGGGGACCCGAATCAGCCCCAGCATTTT
.,TRBJ2-5,.,TRBV28,CASSLRGGTTQYF,TGTGCCAGCAGTTTACGGGGCGGAACGACCCAGTACTTC
TRBD2,TRBJ2-1,.,TRBV9,CASSVVGSRGGSLHNEQFF,TGTGCCAGCAGCGTAGTAGGCTCGCGGGGGGGCTCCCTCCACAATGAGCAGTTCTTC
.,TRBJ2-1,.,TRBV25-1,CASSEPGTPVGEQFF,TGTGCCAGCAGTGAGCCCGGGACCCCCGTAGGTGAGCAGTTCTTC
.,TRBJ2-3,.,TRBV11-2,CASRRLDTDTQYF,TGTGCCAGCAGACGACTAGACACAGATACGCAGTATTTT
TRBD2,TRBJ2-5,.,TRBV29-1,CSVFTSGGAGETQYF,TGCAGCGTTTTCACTAGCGGGGGGGCAGGGGAGACCCAGTACTTC